This T cell receptor beta chain derives from a study of cytomegalovirus exposure and HLA in healthy donors (dated 2017 in TCRdb). Regarding the research as a whole: According to an earlier analysis of 550 to 750 of the donors, about 170 million T cells yielded some 110 million unique TCR beta sequences and less than 300 Gb of sequence data. Roughly 300 gigabases of sequencing data and 78 million or so unique TCR sequences were included in an early release covering roughly 600 HLA-typed donors. Of the approximately 400 genotyped donors, 81% fell in the genetic ancestry cluster associated with self-reported Caucasian donors. The study aimed to test whether signatures of past pathogen exposure could be identified by cataloging public T cell receptors. Using immunosequencing, the study profiled T cell repertoires from 550 to 750 subjects and related those repertoires to cytomegalovirus serostatus. Along with the roughly 700-subject first cohort, a separate validation cohort of more than 90 different subjects was used. To predict cytomegalovirus infection status, the study brought together high-throughput TCR immunosequencing, statistical association of individual TCRs with disease status, and machine learning. In a later analysis, previously published TCR beta repertoires from hundreds of donors were re-analyzed and high-resolution HLA genotyping was added so that TCR occurrence patterns could be studied. Rather than using new phenotypic data, the later analysis identified candidate immune exposures from TCR beta sequences and from how often those sequences occurred across donors. An earlier analysis of 500 to 650 of the donors applied high-throughput TCR beta sequencing to assess whether each TCR beta V gene segment acted as functional or pseudogenic. Donor age, sex, ethnicity and CMV serostatus were collected together with the repertoire data. In a later genetic analysis, genome-wide SNP genotypes for about three fifths of the roughly 670 donors were used, and that subset was treated as a discovery cohort. Every repertoire in the discovery cohort had been generated on one and the same sequencing platform. Both class I and class II loci were covered by HLA typing, at four-digit resolution. The number of donors typed differed by locus, with 629-630 for A, B, C, DRB1 and DQB1, roughly 520 for DQA1, over 600 for DPA1, and 400 to 490 for DPB1. About five DR-DQ haplotypes were treated as single units for association and clustering because of strong linkage in the cohort. Among some 410 genotyped donors of the cohort, an average of approximately 200,000 unique TCR beta nucleotide sequences was sequenced per donor, of which about 19% were non-productive. Overall study outcomes, separate from this receptor: A further reported finding was that TCR beta sequences accurately predicted the HLA-A and HLA-B alleles for most subjects in the first cohort. Most TCR sequences were observed very rarely across donors, whereas some public TCRs were present in many individuals. Because HLA typing was missing for some donors at each locus, association tests included only the typed subset. The sequencing pipeline was judged likely to have produced a cluster of highly shared sequence variants as a technical artifact. In both the original and validation cohorts, the classifier was reported to diagnose cytomegalovirus status with high specificity and sensitivity. In a later genetic analysis, fewer N-insertions in productive TCRs were reported among donors in an Asian-associated ancestry cluster than the roughly 670-donor mean. Several of the top co-occurrence clusters appeared to be linked to parvovirus B19, influenza, CMV and Epstein-Barr virus, according to a later analysis. In a later analysis, HLA-associated TCR beta chains were found to be more clonally expanded and to have lower generation probabilities than equally common non-associated chains. When HLA alleles, especially DR and DQ, strongly co-occurred, attributing TCR associations to individual alleles was difficult. The study gave a list of about 150 TCR beta chains associated with cytomegalovirus. The presence/absence analyses assumed that sequencing depth was roughly uniform across donors, and that assumption may not be true. A few of the identified cytomegalovirus-associated TCR beta chains were confirmed in vitro to be specific for cytomegalovirus antigens. Immune exposure information for the cohort was limited to CMV serostatus. Some IMGT-functional V segments, including TRBV6-2 and TRBV6-3, could not be distinguished by the 87-base-pair reads and were therefore excluded. The authors suggested that the approach could potentially be extended to other disease states and immunological phenotypes. Linkage disequilibrium might explain the correlated functional status among segregating V segments, but an unknown experimental factor could not be excluded. A later analysis associated 16,951 TCR beta sequences with specific HLA alleles at a false discovery rate of 0.05. Most CMV-associated TCR beta chains appeared to be HLA-restricted in a later analysis, and the HLA associations seemed to be driven largely by CMV exposure. In a later analysis, TCR association rates were found to vary across HLA loci, with the most associated TCRs seen for DRB1 alleles and the fewest for HLA-C alleles. Roughly 15 rarely observed V segments, including chromosome 9 orphons, were excluded from the earlier analysis of about 610 of the donors because counts were too low. This cohort had only TCR beta chains sequenced, and the lack of alpha or paired-chain data limited which features could be detected. An association between a missense DCLRE1C variant and V-gene and J-gene trimming of TCR beta chains was found in a later genetic analysis and replicated in an independent cohort. Broadly in line with IMGT annotations, most TCR beta V segments showed up in productive rearrangements about 87% or about 30% of the time in an earlier analysis of a few hundred of the donors.

The library relied on the immunoSEQ multiplex PCR assay. For the multiplex PCR, a mixture combining 60 forward primers for TCR Vbeta segments and 13 reverse primers for TCR Jbeta segments was used. A multiplex PCR assay on genomic DNA amplified the CDR3 region of rearranged TCR beta genes. On the Illumina HiSeq System, the amplified TCR beta libraries were sequenced as 87-base-pair reads. Under the source paper's analysis protocol: A later analysis tallied around 82 million unique TCR beta chains across the 660 or so repertoires, and around 10 million of those chains were shared by two or more donors. A nearest-neighbor algorithm error-corrected the raw reads and collapsed the reads into unique sequences, merging closely related sequences to remove PCR and sequencing errors. Alignment of CDR3 sequences to IMGT reference sequences was used to assign V, D and J gene segments. For a sequence to be retained, at least a six-nucleotide match to both a V gene segment and a J gene segment was required. Rearrangements were called productive when the CDR3 lacked stop codons and stayed in frame with V and J; all others were non-productive. Following IMGT convention, CDR3 was defined as the stretch from the second conserved V-encoded cysteine up to the conserved J-encoded phenylalanine. Sequences without an unambiguous match to a single V gene segment were excluded from the earlier analysis of 450 to 650 of the donors. In an earlier analysis of 450 to 750 of the donors, a V segment was called functional when productive rearrangements were above 56.7%, and segregating when the standard deviation between donors exceeded 5%. A statistical classification framework was developed to diagnose cytomegalovirus status using the catalog of TCR beta chain sequences. In a later analysis, V and J genes were assigned by comparing TCR nucleotide sequences against IMGT/GENE-DB human TR gene sequences. In a later analysis, CDR3 sequences and most-parsimonious VDJ recombination scenarios were assigned using the TCRdist pipeline. In a later analysis, every TCR beta chain was defined by the combination of its CDR3 amino acid sequence and its V-gene family, and reads without a unique V-gene family were dropped. A later analysis removed 550 to 700 highly shared, low-generation-probability nucleotide sequences to deal with suspected cross-contamination and a sequencing artifact. For each public chain, a later analysis derived a clonal expansion index from normalized ranks of inferred template counts within each repertoire. In a later analysis, generation probabilities were computed with a VDJ recombination model fitted to out-of-frame rearrangements, and the resulting probabilities were checked against IGoR. A later analysis scored TCR-TCR, TCR-HLA and TCR-CMV co-occurrence with hypergeometric tests, applying a repertoire-size bias correction to TCR pairs. False discovery rates were estimated in a later analysis by permuting HLA or CMV assignments 20 times. In a later analysis, co-occurring TCRs were grouped using DBSCAN, and TCRdist sequence similarity was added for clustering within HLA-allele-positive subsets. Repertoires with fewer than 30,000 or more than 120,000 public chains, plus five repertoires with anomalous nucleotide sharing, were excluded from co-occurrence clustering. In TCRdb, the immuneACCESS table is reduced to in-frame sequences with V and J assigned. These tables do not hold every clone; where another copy was compared, an unresolved V gene accounts for under half, and the others remain unexplained. V, J and clone size derive from that table, while D and trimming were established from the DNA sequence. The table for this sample lists approximately 190,000 clones; roughly 82% of them were counted only once. The ten largest make up roughly 2.6% of the sample.

About this clone: The target of this receptor is not known. No qualities accompany the bases; no much larger clone lies one base away.

Counted from cysteine to phenylalanine, this CDR3 has 15 amino acids. The entry retains the CDR3 DNA only, 45 bases that are in frame from base 1. As encoded in the germline V gene, CDR1 is MGHRA while CDR2 is YSYEKL. Germline trimming amounts to 3 bases on V and 5 bases on J, with 1 as the count of junction bases outside the gene matches. The cohort consisted of more than 650 healthy bone marrow donors. All cohort members were sampled while nominally healthy, although unrecorded immune exposures were likely present. The donor tested CMV seropositive, placing the donor among the 250 to 350 seropositive members of the cohort. Each donor provided a peripheral blood sample, and peripheral blood mononuclear cells were used for TCR beta sequencing. Genomic DNA was extracted from the blood cell samples with the Qiagen DNeasy Blood Extraction Kit.

The origin of this receptor is a woman in her forties or fifties in good health and CMV-seropositive. The sample was PBMCs. The chain joins TRBV4-1 to TRBJ1-6, with 10 central nucleotides matching TRBD1. CDR3 region: CASSQDRGNNSPLHF. The nucleotide sequence reads as follows: TGCGCCAGCAGCCAGGACAGGGGGAATAATTCACCCCTCCACTTT.